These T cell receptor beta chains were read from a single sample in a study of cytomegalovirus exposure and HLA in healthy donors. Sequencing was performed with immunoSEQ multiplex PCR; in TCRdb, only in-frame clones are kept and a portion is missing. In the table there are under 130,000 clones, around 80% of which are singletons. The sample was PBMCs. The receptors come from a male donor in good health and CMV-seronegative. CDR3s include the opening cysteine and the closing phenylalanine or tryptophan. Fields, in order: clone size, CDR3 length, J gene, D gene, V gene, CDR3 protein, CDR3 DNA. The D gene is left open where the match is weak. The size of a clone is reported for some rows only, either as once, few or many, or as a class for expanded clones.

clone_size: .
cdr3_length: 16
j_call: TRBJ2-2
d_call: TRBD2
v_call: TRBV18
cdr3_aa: CASSPGTSGSGGELFF
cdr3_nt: TGTGCCAGCTCACCCGGGACTAGCGGTTCTGGCGGGGAGCTGTTTTTT

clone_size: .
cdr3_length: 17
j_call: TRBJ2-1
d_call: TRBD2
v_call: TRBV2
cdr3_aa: CASSAPSVTSLNNEQFF
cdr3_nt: TGTGCCAGCAGTGCCCCTTCGGTGACTAGCTTGAACAATGAGCAGTTCTTC

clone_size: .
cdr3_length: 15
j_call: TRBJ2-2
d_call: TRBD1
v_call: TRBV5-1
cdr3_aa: CASSLGAGGTGELFF
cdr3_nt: TGCGCCAGCAGCTTAGGGGCAGGGGGAACCGGGGAGCTGTTTTTT

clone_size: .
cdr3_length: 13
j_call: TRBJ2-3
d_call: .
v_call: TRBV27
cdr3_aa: CASSFVGTDTQYF
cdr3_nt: TGTGCCAGCAGTTTTGTAGGCACAGATACGCAGTATTTT

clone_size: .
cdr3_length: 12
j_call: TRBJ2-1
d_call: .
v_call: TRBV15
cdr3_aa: CATSRERVQQFF
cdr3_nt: TGTGCCACCAGCAGGGAGAGAGTACAGCAGTTCTTC

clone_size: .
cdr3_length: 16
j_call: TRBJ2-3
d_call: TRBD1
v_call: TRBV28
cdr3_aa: CASSFRRTGPTDTQYF
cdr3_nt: TGTGCCAGCAGTTTTAGGCGGACAGGCCCCACAGATACGCAGTATTTT

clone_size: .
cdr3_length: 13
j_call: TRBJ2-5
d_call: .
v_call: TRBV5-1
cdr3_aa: CASSLTGRETQYF
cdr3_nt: TGCGCCAGCAGCTTGACGGGAAGAGAGACCCAGTACTTC

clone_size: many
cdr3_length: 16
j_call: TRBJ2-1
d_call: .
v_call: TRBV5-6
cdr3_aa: CASSLRGGTSYNEQFF
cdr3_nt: TGTGCCAGCAGCTTGAGGGGCGGGACCTCCTACAATGAGCAGTTCTTC

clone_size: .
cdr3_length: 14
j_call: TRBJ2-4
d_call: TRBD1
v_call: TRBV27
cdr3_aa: CASSLRTGVNIQYF
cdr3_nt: TGTGCCAGCAGTCTTCGGACAGGGGTAAACATTCAGTACTTC

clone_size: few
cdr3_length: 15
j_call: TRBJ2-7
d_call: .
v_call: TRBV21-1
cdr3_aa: CASSAQEPRSYEQYF
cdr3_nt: TGTGCCAGCAGCGCGCAAGAGCCCCGCTCCTACGAGCAGTACTTC

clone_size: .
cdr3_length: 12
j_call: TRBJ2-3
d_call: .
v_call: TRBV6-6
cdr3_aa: CASSQRSDTQYF
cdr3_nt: TGTGCCAGCTCCCAAAGAAGCGATACGCAGTATTTT